These 18 T cell receptor beta chains originate from one sample sequenced in a study of T cell changes during pregnancy in multiple sclerosis. The repertoire was sequenced with immunoSEQ multiplex PCR; TCRdb's copy has only in-frame clones and lacks some. Of about 100,000 clones listed, about nine tenths were seen once; the top ten hold under 0.85%. Here the sequenced sample was peripheral blood, taken in the second trimester of pregnancy. The receptors were sampled from a female donor in good health, enrolled as a control in a pregnancy study.

This clone was recorded once. The chain joins TRBV19 to TRBJ1-2; 8 bases are shared with TRBD1. The junction had 1 base not matched to a gene; V was cut back by 8 bases and J by 2 bases. The germline V gene has CDR1 LNHDA and CDR2 SQIVND (reference sequence). This CDR3 is built from 12 residues. The CDR3 sequence: CASRTGNYGYTF. Here the CDR3 DNA reads TGTGCCAGTCGGACAGGGAACTATGGCTACACCTTC.

J is TRBJ2-1 and V is TRBV25-1; 10 bases are shared with TRBD1. The germline V gene has CDR1 MGHDK and CDR2 SYGVNS. Losses at the gene ends were 1 base for V and 6 bases for J; bases not matched to a gene: 3. This CDR3 spans 15 amino acids. CDR3 protein: CASSEWDRGPNEQFF. In nucleotides, the CDR3 is TGTGCCAGCAGTGAATGGGACAGGGGACCCAATGAGCAGTTCTTC.

Worth noting for this clone: One junction end disagrees with the germline gene, perhaps due to a read error. The rearrangement joins TRBV7-7 to TRBJ2-5; D not certain. This CDR3 region has 12 residues. Germline CDR1 is SSHAT and CDR2 is FNYEAQ (reference sequence). The CDR3: CASSSDLETQYF. As DNA, the CDR3 is TGTGCTAGCAGTTCCGACTTGGAGACCCAGTACTTC.

The gene calls are TRBV19 and TRBJ1-1; possibly TRBD1 for D (6 bases). V lost 6 bases, J lost 10 bases, and 18 bases lay in between. Germline-derived CDR1 and CDR2 are LNHDA and SQIVND (reference sequence). This CDR3 comprises 13 residues. The CDR3 region is CASRYRDTVRAFF. The DNA for the CDR3 is TGTGCCAGTAGATACCGGGACACCGTCCGAGCTTTCTTT.

DNA of the CDR3: TGTGCCAGCAGTGAATTGGGCAGGGGGTTTCGCGCTTTCTTT. Protein: CASSELGRGFRAFF. The V and J genes are TRBV25-1 and TRBJ1-1; 7 bases agree with TRBD1. Germline CDR1 reads MGHDK; CDR2 reads SYGVNS. The V segment lost 1 base and the J segment 11 bases; nucleotides outside the gene matches: 10. The CDR3 totals 14 residues.

V and J are TRBV28 and TRBJ1-3; 7 bases map to TRBD1. The CDR3 totals 16 residues. From germline, CDR1 is MDHEN and CDR2 SYDVKM. J was trimmed by 2 bases and V by 5 bases; bases with no gene match: 9. This CDR3 is CASSPVKGQAGNTIYF. The CDR3 DNA sequence: TGTGCCAGCAGTCCTGTCAAAGGACAGGCTGGAAACACCATATATTTT.

As DNA, the CDR3 is TGTGCCAGTAGTCCGGGGTTGTCGAGCTCCTACGAGCAGTACTTC. Amino acids: CASSPGLSSSYEQYF. The V and J genes are TRBV19 and TRBJ2-7; D may be TRBD2 (5 bases). The germline gives CDR1 LNHDA, CDR2 SQIVND (reference sequence). CDR3 size: 15 residues. V lost 5 bases to trimming and J lost 0 bases, with 14 bases between them.

The sample holds a few counts of this clone. CDR3 sequence (DNA): TGCAGCGTTCTCGACAGGGGGCGTCTAGACACTGAAGCTTTCTTT. As protein: CSVLDRGRLDTEAFF. The chain carries TRBV29-1 and TRBJ1-1; TRBD1 matches 10 bases. From germline, CDR1 is SQVTM and CDR2 ANQGSEA. The V gene end was trimmed by 5 bases and the J gene end by 3 bases; junction bases not matched to a gene: 9. The CDR3 is made up of 15 amino acids.

The V and J genes are TRBV5-6 and TRBJ2-1, with 10 bases aligning to TRBD2. The germline V gene has CDR1 SGHDT and CDR2 YYEEEE. V dropped 2 bases and J dropped 5; count of bases not matched to a gene: 4. The CDR3 extends over 15 amino acids. CDR3 loop: CASSLAGGPDNEQFF. The CDR3 nucleotides read TGTGCCAGCAGCTTAGCGGGAGGGCCCGACAATGAGCAGTTCTTC.

The chain combines TRBV5-6 with TRBJ2-3, with 15 bases lining up with TRBD2. Germline V lookup: CDR1 SGHDT, CDR2 YYEEEE. The CDR3 loop spans 17 amino acids. The J segment lost 3 bases and the V segment lost 3 bases, leaving 5 bases of the junction unmatched. CDR3 loop: CASSYRTSGGGTDTQYF. In DNA, the CDR3 is TGTGCCAGCAGCTATAGGACTAGCGGGGGGGGTACAGATACGCAGTATTTT. Full variable domain (outside the CDR3, taken from reference TRBV5-6 and TRBJ2-3): DAGVTQSPTHLIKTRGQQVTLRCSPKSGHDTVSWYQQALGQGPQFIFQYYEEEERQRGNFPDRFSGHQFPNYSSELNVNALLLGDSALYLCASSYRTSGGGTDTQYFGPGTRLTVL.

The chain uses TRBV29-1 and TRBJ2-6; possible D gene TRBD2, 5 bases. Per germline, CDR1 SQVTM and CDR2 ANQGSEA. The CDR3 consists of 14 residues. Trimming removed 6 bases from V and 3 bases from J, with 12 bases in between. The CDR3 is CSVLRGGGANVLTF. The DNA for the CDR3 is TGCAGCGTCCTACGGGGTGGTGGGGCCAACGTCCTGACTTTC.

This clone was recorded only once. The rearrangement joins TRBV5-6 to TRBJ2-4; TRBD2 matches 8 bases. The germline CDR1 and CDR2 sequences are SGHDT and YYEEEE. The CDR3 extends over 18 amino acids. With 4 bases clipped from V and 0 bases from J, the junction kept 12 bases outside the gene matches. For the CDR3, the DNA is TGTGCCAGCAGCCCTCGGGGGGGTTTATCCCTAGCCAAAAACATTCAGTACTTC. Its translation: CASSPRGGLSLAKNIQYF.

The rearrangement joins TRBV28 to TRBJ1-3; D gene ambiguous. The germline CDR1 and CDR2 sequences are MDHEN and SYDVKM. V lost 5 bases and J 5 bases, leaving 19 bases between the germline ends. The CDR3 contains 16 residues. DNA for the CDR3: TGTGCCAGCAGTCCCATCCCAGACACGACGAGAAACACCATATATTTT. This codes for CASSPIPDTTRNTIYF.

The rearrangement uses TRBV10-1 and TRBJ1-3; D unclear. The germline V gene has CDR1 WNHNN and CDR2 SYGVQD (reference sequence). This CDR3 has 15 amino acids. Trimming stripped 9 bases from V and 3 bases from J, with 18 bases between. DNA of the CDR3: TGCGCCAGGGGGAGAGGAACTATCTTTGGAAACACCATATATTTT. Residues: CARGRGTIFGNTIYF.

The CDR3 reads CAIRDRGHMNTEAFF. The CDR3 DNA follows: TGTGCCATCCGCGACAGGGGACACATGAACACTGAAGCTTTCTTT. This chain links TRBV10-3 with TRBJ1-1, with 8 bases fitting TRBD1. The CDR3 is 15 amino acids. Germline CDR1 and CDR2: ENHRY and SYGVKD. Trimming cost V 8 bases and J 0 bases; bases outside gene matches: 8.

The genes are TRBV6-5 and TRBJ1-2; D might be TRBD1 (6 bases). The germline CDR1 and CDR2 sequences are MNHEY and SVGAGI. The CDR3 covers 14 residues. The V end lost 2 bases, the J end lost 4 bases, and 11 bases lay between the germline ends. The chain's CDR3 is CASSYQGMSYGYTF. CDR3 in DNA: TGTGCCAGCAGTTACCAGGGGATGAGCTATGGCTACACCTTC.

This clone was seen a single time. This sequence joins TRBV5-1 and TRBJ2-3, with 8 nucleotides matching TRBD2. Germline CDR1 is SGHRS and CDR2 is YFSETQ. CDR3 length: 15 amino acids. The junction had 3 bases not matched to a gene; V was cut back by 1 base and J by 2 bases. This CDR3 is CASSLTSGPTDTQYF. The DNA for the CDR3 is TGCGCCAGCAGCTTGACTAGCGGACCCACAGATACGCAGTATTTT. Complete variable domain (other parts from reference TRBV5-1 and TRBJ2-3): KAGVTQTPRYLIKTRGQQVTLSCSPISGHRSVSWYQQTPGQGLQFLFEYFSETQRNKGNFPGRFSGRQFSNSRSEMNVSTLELGDSALYLCASSLTSGPTDTQYFGPGTRLTVL.

This clone was seen a few times. The V gene is TRBV7-9, the J gene TRBJ1-6; 10 nucleotides agree with TRBD1. This CDR3 comprises 16 residues. V shed 5 bases, J shed 7 bases, and the junction held 8 bases outside the gene matches. Germline loops: CDR1 SEHNR, CDR2 FQNEAQ (reference sequence). CDR3 in DNA: TGTGCCAGCAGCGCAGGACAGGGGGTGAAGAATTCACCCCTCCACTTT. Translated, it gives CASSAGQGVKNSPLHF. Full variable domain (outside the CDR3, taken from reference TRBV7-9 and TRBJ1-6): DTGVSQNPRHKITKRGQNVTFRCDPISEHNRLYWYRQTLGQGPEFLTYFQNEAQLEKSRLLSDRFSAERPKGSFSTLEIQRTEQGDSAMYLCASSAGQGVKNSPLHFGNGTRLTVT.